The 24 T cell receptor beta chains listed next were all sequenced from one sample in a study of T cells in Graves' hyperthyroidism and ophthalmopathy (dated by TCRdb to the late 2010s). Preparation of the library involved multiplex PCR. Sequenced using an Illumina HiSeq 2000. The TCR beta CDR3 regions were amplified from the RNA transcripts. The TCR CDR3 was subjected to a first round of RT-PCR using the HTBI primer set and the Qiagen OneStep RT-PCR kit. TCRdb itself trimmed the public reads at Q25 with fastp, ran MiXCR and retained productive beta chains. Each record represents a unique CDR3 protein, reported with the most common genes and DNA among its rows. The sample profile shows around 580,000 distinct CDR3 sequences; more than 45% of them were found once. The top ten hold about 8% of the sample. The sequencing sample was made of peripheral blood or thyroid tissue (not recorded which). The receptors derive from a young woman with Graves' hyperthyroidism.

This clonotype was seen repeatedly, ten times or more. The chain recombines TRBV20-1 with TRBJ1-2, with D uncertain. The CDR3 totals 12 residues. V shed 4 bases and J shed 2 bases, with 8 bases lying between them. Germline CDR1 DFQATT, CDR2 SNEGSKA (reference sequence). For the CDR3, the DNA is TGCAGTGCTATCCGGGGAAACTATGGCTACACCTTC. Its translation is CSAIRGNYGYTF.

This clonotype was counted many times. The V and J genes are TRBV28 and TRBJ1-5; D is uncertain. Germline CDR1 and CDR2: MDHEN and SYDVKM. The CDR3 extends over 12 amino acids. Trimming stripped 4 bases from V and 5 bases from J, with 6 bases between. CDR3 nucleotide sequence: TGTGCCAGCAGTTCGTCCTATCAGCCCCAGCATTTT. Translated: CASSSSYQPQHF. Supplemented by reference TRBV28 and TRBJ1-5, the full variable domain reads DVKVTQSSRYLVKRTGEKVFLECVQDMDHENMFWYRQDPGLGLRLIYFSYDVKMKEKGDIPEGYSVSREKKERFSLILESASTNQTSMYLCASSSSYQPQHFGDGTRLSIL.

This clonotype was found once. The chain couples TRBV29-1 to TRBJ2-7, with TRBD2 identical over 12 bases. Trimming cost V 1 base and J 3 bases; bases outside gene matches: 10. CDR3 length: 17 residues. Per germline, CDR1 SQVTM and CDR2 ANQGSEA. The CDR3: CSVEANFPSGRDYEQYF. The DNA of the CDR3 is TGCAGCGTTGAAGCCAACTTCCCTAGCGGGAGGGACTACGAGCAGTACTTC.

This clonotype was recorded only once. The chain combines TRBV9 with TRBJ1-2, with a possible D match to TRBD1 (5 bases). With 1 base removed from V and 8 bases from J, the gap between germline ends came to 15 bases. This CDR3 comprises 14 residues. Germline CDR1 and CDR2: SGDLS and YYNGEE. CDR3: CASSVPGQGWGYTF. CDR3 in DNA: TGTGCCAGCAGCGTACCAGGGCAGGGCTGGGGCTACACCTTC.

This rearrangement joins TRBV29-1 to TRBJ1-5; 9 nucleotides match TRBD1. This CDR3 region has 13 residues. Germline V gene data show CDR1 as SQVTM and CDR2 as ANQGSEA. V gave up 8 bases and J gave up 7 bases; unmatched junction bases: 9. The CDR3 region has the DNA TGCAGCTTAGCGACAGGGGGATACCAGCCCCAGCATTTT. This translates into CSLATGGYQPQHF.

This clonotype was recorded at least ten times. The chain has TRBV20-1 and TRBJ2-5; D uncertain. The V gene lost 1 base and the J gene lost 4 bases, with 13 bases spanning the gap. This CDR3 has 14 amino acids. Germline-derived CDR1 and CDR2 are DFQATT and SNEGSKA (reference sequence). CDR3 loop: CSARGTRSRETQYF. Written as DNA, the CDR3 is TGCAGTGCTAGAGGGACCAGGTCCCGAGAGACCCAGTACTTC.

In regard to this clonotype: A much larger clone lies a single base off, so this may be a read error. This chain connects TRBV4-3 to TRBJ2-5; possibly TRBD1 for D (6 bases). Per the germline V gene, CDR1 is LGHNA and CDR2 is YSLEER. The CDR3 extends over 14 amino acids. In DNA, the CDR3 is TGCGTCAGCAGCCAGGGGCTTGGGCAAGAGACCCAGTACTTC. Translation: CVSSQGLGQETQYF.

This clonotype was observed a single time. Its ends do not fully match the called genes, so a read error is possible. The chain couples TRBV2 to TRBJ2-7; TRBD2 aligns across 7 bases. Looked up from germline, CDR1 is SNHLY and CDR2 is FYNNEI. The CDR3 is 18 residues long. The CDR3 reads CASSESLLSGKSTYEQYF. The DNA of the CDR3 is TGTGCCAGTAGTGAGTCTCTACTGAGCGGGAAATCTACCTACGAGCAGTACTTC. Complete variable domain (other parts from reference TRBV2 and TRBJ2-7): EPEVTQTPSHQVTQMGQEVILRCVPISNHLYFYWYRQILGQKVEFLVSFYNNEISEKSEIFDDQFSVERPDGSNFTLKIRSTKLEDSAMYFCASSESLLSGKSTYEQYFGPGTRLTVT.

The rearrangement links TRBV29-1 to TRBJ1-2; 11 positions agree with TRBD1. The CDR3 consists of 14 residues. Germline V gene lookup returns CDR1 SQVTM and CDR2 ANQGSEA. V lost 1 base and J lost 4; bases outside the gene matches: 2. The CDR3 nucleotides are TGCAGCGTTGAAGGCGGGACAGGGGGCTATGGCTACACCTTC. This gives the protein CSVEGGTGGYGYTF.

This clonotype came up many times. The chain has TRBV6-1 and TRBJ1-1; unclear D gene. V lost 4 bases and J 3 bases, leaving 6 bases between the germline ends. CDR1 MNHNS and CDR2 SASEGT come from the germline V gene. The CDR3 runs 12 residues. CDR3 DNA sequence: TGTGCCAGCAGTGCACTGGACACTGAAGCTTTCTTT. Translating gives CASSALDTEAFF.

This clonotype was observed a handful of times. This chain uses TRBV5-4 with TRBJ1-1; D may be TRBD1 (5 bases). Germline CDR1 SGHNT, CDR2 YYREEE (reference sequence). The CDR3 has 13 amino acids. Deletions cut 0 bases from V and 5 bases from J, with 8 bases between. CDR3 residues: CASSLVGVTEAFF. In nucleotides, the CDR3 is TGTGCCAGCAGCTTGGTAGGGGTTACTGAAGCTTTCTTT.

This clonotype was detected many times. The rearrangement joins TRBV15 to TRBJ1-1, with a weak D call TRBD1 (5 bases). Germline lookup yields CDR1 LNHNV and CDR2 YYDKDF (reference sequence). Trimming pared 5 bases from V and 1 base from J, leaving 14 bases between. CDR3 size: 15 residues. The CDR3 spells CATSRGGQGNTEAFF. The CDR3, as DNA: TGTGCCACCAGCCGAGGAGGGCAGGGGAACACTGAAGCTTTCTTT.

Comments on this clonotype: A read error is possible here, since a much larger clone lies one base away. The rearrangement links TRBV7-6 to TRBJ2-7; D remains ambiguous. The CDR3 sequence is 15 residues long. V lost 5 bases, J lost 2 bases, and 16 bases lay in between. Germline V gene data show CDR1 as SGHVS and CDR2 as FNYEAQ. This CDR3 is CASSQDLGSPYEQYF. The CDR3 DNA follows: TGTGCCAGCAGCCAAGATTTGGGCAGCCCCTACGAGCAGTACTTC.

This clonotype was observed many times. The chain links TRBV20-1 to TRBJ1-5; a weak D match, TRBD1 (6 bases). V was shortened by 7 bases and J by 7 bases, with 17 bases between the two germline ends. This CDR3 comprises 13 residues. CDR1 is DFQATT, CDR2 SNEGSKA, per germline (reference sequence). The DNA of the CDR3 is TGCAGTGTTGCGAGGGGGGCTTCGCAGCCCCAGCATTTT. Protein product: CSVARGASQPQHF.

This clonotype appeared a single time. This chain connects TRBV15 to TRBJ2-6; D is perhaps TRBD1 (6 bases). Germline V gene data show CDR1 as LNHNV and CDR2 as YYDKDF (reference sequence). The CDR3 has 18 amino acids. V was pared by 3 bases and J by 0 bases, with 15 bases between. The CDR3 nucleotides are TGTGCCACCAGCAGCCCGACAGGCTCAAACTCTGGGGCCAACGTCCTGACTTTC. Protein product: CATSSPTGSNSGANVLTF.

This clonotype occurred many times. CDR3 sequence: CASSLAGRETQYF. The CDR3 DNA reads as TGTGCCAGCAGCTTGGCAGGGCGAGAGACCCAGTACTTC. The genes are TRBV7-9 and TRBJ2-5, with a weak D call TRBD1 (5 bases). The germline V and J ends were trimmed by 3 bases and 4 bases, with 9 bases remaining between them. The CDR3 is 13 amino acids. CDR1 and CDR2 (germline): SEHNR, FQNEAQ (reference sequence).

The V call is TRBV15, the J call TRBJ2-7; perhaps TRBD1 as D (6 bases). This CDR3 is built from 11 residues. The germline V gene has CDR1 LNHNV and CDR2 YYDKDF (reference sequence). CDR3 sequence reads: CAKDSIYEQYF. As DNA, the CDR3 is TGTGCTAAGGACAGTATCTACGAGCAGTACTTC.

Ten or more counts support this clonotype. This clone may be a read error of a much larger clone one base away. The V call is TRBV6-2 or TRBV6-3, the J call TRBJ2-2; possible D gene TRBD1, 5 bases. The ends were cut back, 7 bases at V and 4 bases at J, with 7 bases in the middle. Germline lookup yields CDR1 MNHEY and CDR2 SVGEGT. The CDR3 has 12 amino acids. CDR3 sequence: CASNQGTGELFF. In DNA form, the CDR3 reads TGTGCCAGCAACCAGGGCACCGGGGAGCTGTTTTTT.

This clonotype was counted a few times. The V gene is TRBV29-1, the J gene TRBJ1-2; D not resolved. The CDR3 length is 13 residues. Deletions cut 6 bases from V and 4 bases from J, with 15 bases between. CDR1 SQVTM and CDR2 ANQGSEA come from the germline V gene. The chain's CDR3 is CSVGSAGSYGYTF. The CDR3 coding sequence is TGCAGCGTAGGGAGTGCAGGCTCCTATGGCTACACCTTC. Supplemented by reference TRBV29-1 and TRBJ1-2, the full variable domain reads SAVISQKPSRDICQRGTSLTIQCQVDSQVTMMFWYRQQPGQSLTLIATANQGSEATYESGFVIDKFPISRPNLTFSTLTVSNMSPEDSSIYLCSVGSAGSYGYTFGSGTRLTVV.

The chain links TRBV10-3 to TRBJ2-5, with D perhaps matching TRBD1 or TRBD2 (5 bases each). Germline CDR1 is ENHRY and CDR2 is SYGVKD. The CDR3 contains 15 residues. V gave up 0 bases and J gave up 9 bases, with 17 bases separating them. The chain's CDR3 is CAISESRVGDQPQYF. The CDR3 bases are TGTGCCATCAGTGAGTCGAGGGTAGGGGATCAGCCCCAGTACTTC.

The CDR3 here is CASQDRLRTRELFF. Here the CDR3 DNA reads TGTGCCAGCCAAGATCGACTTAGAACCAGGGAGCTGTTTTTT. The chain has TRBV2 and TRBJ2-2; D is undetermined. Trimming took off 8 bases at V and 9 bases at J, with 19 bases between the two ends. The CDR3 has 14 amino acids. Germline values: CDR1 SNHLY, CDR2 FYNNEI. The full variable domain, rest sourced from reference TRBV2 and TRBJ2-2, is EPEVTQTPSHQVTQMGQEVILRCVPISNHLYFYWYRQILGQKVEFLVSFYNNEISEKSEIFDDQFSVERPDGSNFTLKIRSTKLEDSAMYFCASQDRLRTRELFFGEGSRLTVL.

This clonotype was recorded many times. J is TRBJ1-1 and V is TRBV6-6; TRBD1 matches at 10 bases. The V and J ends lost 6 bases and 4 bases, in that order; junction bases with no gene match: 11. Germline assignment: CDR1 MNHNY and CDR2 SVGAGI (reference sequence). CDR3 length: 16 amino acids. The CDR3 here is CASSSNRQGAGTEAFF. For the CDR3, the DNA is TGTGCCAGCAGCTCGAATCGACAGGGGGCGGGCACTGAAGCTTTCTTT.

The rearrangement links TRBV10-3 to TRBJ2-2; 8 bases are shared with TRBD1. This CDR3 is built from 15 residues. Per the germline V gene, CDR1 is ENHRY and CDR2 is SYGVKD. Losses at the gene ends were 3 bases for V and 5 bases for J; bases not matched to a gene: 5. The CDR3 nucleotides are TGTGCCATCAGTGATCGAACAGGGGGAACCGGGGAGCTGTTTTTT. This sequence encodes CAISDRTGGTGELFF.

The chain recombines TRBV11-2 with TRBJ2-7, with TRBD2 matching over 8 bases. The V gene's germline CDR1 is SGHAT and CDR2 FQNNGV. The CDR3 covers 13 residues. The V gene end was trimmed by 4 bases and the J gene end by 5 bases; junction bases not matched to a gene: 4. Here the CDR3 reads CASSSVAGHEQYF. As DNA, the CDR3 is TGTGCCAGCAGCTCCGTAGCGGGACACGAGCAGTACTTC.